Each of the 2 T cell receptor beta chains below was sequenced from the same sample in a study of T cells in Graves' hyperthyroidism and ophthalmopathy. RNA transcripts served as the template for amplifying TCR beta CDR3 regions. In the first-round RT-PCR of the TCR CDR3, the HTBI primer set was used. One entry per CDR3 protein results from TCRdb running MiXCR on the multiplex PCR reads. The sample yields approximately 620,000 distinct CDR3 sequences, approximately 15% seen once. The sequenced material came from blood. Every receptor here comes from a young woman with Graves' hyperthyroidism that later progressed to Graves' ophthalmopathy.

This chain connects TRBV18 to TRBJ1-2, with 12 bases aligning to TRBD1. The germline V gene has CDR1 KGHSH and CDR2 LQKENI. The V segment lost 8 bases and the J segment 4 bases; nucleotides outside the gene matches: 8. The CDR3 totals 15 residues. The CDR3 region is CASIPGQGAFYGYTF. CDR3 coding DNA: TGTGCCAGCATACCGGGACAGGGGGCCTTCTATGGCTACACCTTC.

The CDR3 nucleotides read TGCAGCGCAGACAGGGGCGGTGAGCAGTTCTTC. Protein: CSADRGGEQFF. The chain recombines TRBV29-1 with TRBJ2-1, with TRBD1 matching over 8 bases. Unmatched junction bases numbered 5, after V lost 7 bases and J lost 9 bases. Germline V gene data show CDR1 as SQVTM and CDR2 as ANQGSEA. CDR3 length: 11 residues.